This passage covers 20 T cell receptor beta chains from one sample sequenced in a study of CD8+ T cells in alopecia areata. cDNA prepared by RNA extraction and subsequent reverse transcription served as the template for sequencing. The method was immunoSEQ multiplex PCR; TCRdb's version includes in-frame clones alone and lacks a portion of them. The sample records about 180,000 clones, approximately 49% being singletons. Treatment denoted: oral pan-JAK inhibitor, 5-10 mg twice daily. The material sequenced was CD8+ T cells sorted from blood, taken around week 54, from a patient treated with tofacitinib. Receptors were obtained from a human donor with alopecia areata.

This clone is a singleton in its sample. The gene calls are TRBV10-3 and TRBJ1-1, with D possibly matching TRBD1 (5 bases). This CDR3 is 16 amino acids long. Germline CDR1 and CDR2: ENHRY and SYGVKD. V lost 2 bases and J lost 2, with 15 bases in between. CDR3 protein: CAISEGLKGPNTEAFF. The CDR3 region has the DNA TGTGCCATCAGTGAGGGTTTAAAGGGACCAAACACTGAAGCTTTCTTT.

There are a few counts of this clone. The CDR3 reads CASSFSGGRTEAFF. The CDR3 nucleotides are TGTGCCAGCAGTTTTTCAGGGGGCCGAACTGAAGCTTTCTTT. This rearrangement joins TRBV27 to TRBJ1-1; TRBD1 matches 8 bases. V lost 3 bases and J lost 5; bases outside the gene matches: 5. CDR1 and CDR2 (germline): MNHEY, SMNVEV (reference sequence). This CDR3 comprises 14 residues.

V usage is TRBV6-5 and J usage is TRBJ1-6; no clear D gene. This CDR3 comprises 14 residues. The germline V and J ends were trimmed by 2 bases and 7 bases, with 9 bases remaining between them. Germline values: CDR1 MNHEY, CDR2 SVGAGI. CDR3 coding DNA: TGTGCCAGCAGTTACGGCAGCCTAAATTCACCCCTCCACTTT. Protein product: CASSYGSLNSPLHF.

This clone was observed once. V and J are TRBV5-1 and TRBJ1-2, with 8 bases aligning to TRBD1. V was clipped by 2 bases and J by 0 bases; unmatched bases: 3. This CDR3 is built from 15 residues. The germline V gene encodes CDR1 SGHRS and CDR2 YFSETQ. This chain's CDR3 is CASSFDRGSNYGYTF. CDR3 nucleotides: TGCGCCAGCAGCTTCGACAGGGGATCTAACTATGGCTACACCTTC.

The chain couples TRBV18 to TRBJ1-2; the D is unclear. V shed 6 bases and J shed 4 bases, with 9 bases lying between them. Germline CDR1 reads KGHSH; CDR2 reads LQKENI. CDR3 length: 12 amino acids. The CDR3 DNA reads TGTGCCAGCTCTTTCGGTACCTATGGCTACACCTTC. Translated: CASSFGTYGYTF. Full variable domain (rest looked up from reference TRBV18 and TRBJ1-2): NAGVMQNPRHLVRRRGQEARLRCSPMKGHSHVYWYRQLPEEGLKFMVYLQKENIIDESGMPKERFSAEFPKEGPSILRIQQVVRGDSAAYFCASSFGTYGYTFGSGTRLTVV.

The gene calls are TRBV30 and TRBJ2-1; maybe TRBD1 (5 bases). This CDR3 is built from 12 residues. CDR1 is GTSNPN, CDR2 SVGIG, per germline (reference sequence). The V and J ends lost 3 bases and 8 bases respectively, with 11 bases between them. CDR3 sequence reads: CAWRSGFHEQFF. The CDR3 region has the DNA TGTGCCTGGAGATCAGGGTTTCATGAGCAGTTCTTC.

This clone was recorded only once. The chain links TRBV14 to TRBJ2-3, with unresolved D. Germline assignment: CDR1 SGHDN and CDR2 FVKESK. The CDR3 is 12 amino acids. The V and J ends lost 1 base and 5 bases respectively, with 4 bases between them. Here the CDR3 DNA reads TGTGCCAGCAGCCAAGTTGGAGATACGCAGTATTTT. Translating gives CASSQVGDTQYF.

About this clone itself: One end of the junction does not line up with germline, which may come from a read error. Other DNA variants within this sample encode the same CDR3. The chain recombines TRBV14 with TRBJ2-7; D unclear. The germline CDR1 and CDR2 sequences are SGHDN and FVKESK. The CDR3 sequence is 13 residues long. The CDR3 is CASSQGTDYEQYF. In DNA form, the CDR3 reads TGTGCCAGCAGCCAAGGGACGGATTACGAGCAGTATTTC.

The rearrangement links TRBV30 to TRBJ2-7; D is unresolved. CDR3 size: 12 residues. From germline, CDR1 is GTSNPN and CDR2 SVGIG (reference sequence). Trimming shortened V by 2 bases and J by 4 bases, and 9 bases separated the two germline ends. Here the CDR3 reads CAWSFEYYEQYF. The CDR3, as DNA: TGTGCCTGGAGTTTTGAGTATTACGAGCAGTACTTC. The full variable domain, with the rest looked up from reference TRBV30 and TRBJ2-7, is SQTIHQWPATLVQPVGSPLSLECTVEGTSNPNLYWYRQAAGRGLQLLFYSVGIGQISSEVPQNLSASRPQDRQFILSSKKLLLSDSGFYLCAWSFEYYEQYFGPGTRLTVT.

This sequence joins TRBV12-5 and TRBJ2-7, with no clear D. Trimming removed 3 bases at V and 7 bases at J, with 10 bases between. Germline CDR1 LGHNT, CDR2 FRNRAP. The CDR3 length is 12 residues. CDR3 loop: CASGLDGGEQYF. In nucleotides, the CDR3 is TGTGCTAGTGGTTTAGATGGTGGGGAGCAGTACTTC.

The rearrangement uses TRBV7-2 and TRBJ2-7; no clear D. From germline, CDR1 is SGHTA and CDR2 FQGNSA. Trimming removed 1 base from V and 4 bases from J, with 8 bases in between. The CDR3 loop spans 13 amino acids. CDR3 bases: TGTGCCAGCAGCTTAGGCCATCTTTACGAGCAGTACTTC. It is translated as CASSLGHLYEQYF.

In DNA, the CDR3 is TGTGCCAGCAGCGTGGCGTTTTTAGGGACAGGGATGTCTGAAGCTTTCTTT. Translated, it gives CASSVAFLGTGMSEAFF. The V call is TRBV9, the J call TRBJ1-1; 9 bases map to TRBD1. The germline gives CDR1 SGDLS, CDR2 YYNGEE. The length of the CDR3 is 17 residues. The V segment lost 2 bases and the J segment 6 bases; nucleotides outside the gene matches: 14.

This clone was picked up a small number of times. The rearrangement joins TRBV5-1 to TRBJ2-5, with TRBD1 matching 8 bases. V was pared by 4 bases and J by 4 bases, with 6 bases of the junction left unmatched. Germline-derived CDR1 and CDR2 are SGHRS and YFSETQ. The CDR3 totals 14 residues. This CDR3 reads CASSPGTGGETQYF. The CDR3 nucleotides read TGCGCCAGCAGCCCCGGGACAGGAGGAGAGACCCAGTACTTC.

The chain links TRBV14 to TRBJ1-6; D gene ambiguous. Trimming took off 4 bases at V and 8 bases at J, with 9 bases between the two ends. The CDR3 totals 13 residues. Germline loops: CDR1 SGHDN, CDR2 FVKESK. This chain's CDR3 is CASSPGDHSPLHF. The CDR3 bases are TGTGCCAGCAGCCCCGGAGACCATTCACCCCTCCACTTT.

This clone showed up just a few times. The chain is built from TRBV7-3 and TRBJ2-2; no firm D call. The CDR3 covers 13 residues. V was shortened by 2 bases and J by 4 bases, with 5 bases between the two germline ends. The germline V gene encodes CDR1 SGHTA and CDR2 FQGTGA. The CDR3 protein is CASSLGITGELFF. CDR3 bases: TGTGCCAGCAGCTTAGGTATCACCGGGGAGCTGTTTTTT.

This clone was found a few times. The V call is TRBV30, the J call TRBJ1-2; tentatively, D is TRBD1 (5 bases). V was pared by 0 bases and J by 0 bases, with 17 bases between. This CDR3 contains 17 residues. Germline loops: CDR1 GTSNPN, CDR2 SVGIG (reference sequence). This chain's CDR3 is CAWSVEQAHYTNYGYTF. For the CDR3, the DNA is TGTGCCTGGAGTGTAGAACAGGCTCACTACACTAACTATGGCTACACCTTC.

The chain is built from TRBV6-5 and TRBJ1-5; D remains unclear. CDR1 is MNHEY and CDR2 is SVGAGI in the germline V gene. The V end was cut by 0 bases, the J end by 5 bases, with 14 bases between. This CDR3 has 16 residues. In nucleotides, the CDR3 is TGTGCCAGCAGTTACTCGATTTCAGGCGGGGATCAGCCCCAGCATTTT. This sequence encodes CASSYSISGGDQPQHF.

This clone occurred a few times. This chain connects TRBV7-2 to TRBJ1-5; tentatively, D is TRBD1 (5 bases). The germline gives CDR1 SGHTA, CDR2 FQGNSA. Trimming took off 0 bases at V and 4 bases at J, with 22 bases between the two ends. This CDR3 region has 19 residues. The CDR3, as DNA: TGTGCCAGCAGCTTAGCGTTTGGGGGACGGTTTGGCACAAATCAGCCCCAGCATTTT. Amino acid sequence: CASSLAFGGRFGTNQPQHF.

This clone has a handful of counts. V and J are TRBV10-3 and TRBJ2-3, with 11 bases fitting TRBD1. This CDR3 contains 16 residues. J was trimmed by 3 bases and V by 6 bases; bases with no gene match: 8. Per the germline V gene, CDR1 is ENHRY and CDR2 is SYGVKD. The CDR3 nucleotides are TGTGCCATCAGACGGGCGGACAGGGGGCCAACAGATACGCAGTATTTT. This encodes CAIRRADRGPTDTQYF.

This clone was recorded a few times. The chain combines TRBV30 with TRBJ2-7, with a possible D match to TRBD2 (6 bases). Germline V gene sequence: CDR1 GTSNPN, CDR2 SVGIG (reference sequence). V lost 8 bases and J lost 3, with 14 bases in between. The CDR3 contains 12 residues. The CDR3 nucleotides read TGTGCCCGCGGCCGGGGAGGCTACGAGCAGTACTTC. As protein: CARGRGGYEQYF.